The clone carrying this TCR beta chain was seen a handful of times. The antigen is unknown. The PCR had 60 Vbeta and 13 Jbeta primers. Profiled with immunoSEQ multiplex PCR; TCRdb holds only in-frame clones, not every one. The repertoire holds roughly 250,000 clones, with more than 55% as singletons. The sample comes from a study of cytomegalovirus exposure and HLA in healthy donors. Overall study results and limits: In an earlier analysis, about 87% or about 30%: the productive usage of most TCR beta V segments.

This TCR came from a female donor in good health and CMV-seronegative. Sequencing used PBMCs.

Here the CDR3 DNA reads TGTGCCAGCAGCCCTAGCGGGAGTATCGCCGGGGAGCTGTTTTTT. The encoded protein is CASSPSGSIAGELFF. The chain links TRBV6-6 to TRBJ2-2; 10 bases match TRBD2. Germline V CDR1 and CDR2: MNHNY, SVGAGI (reference sequence). The CDR3 is made up of 15 amino acids. V shed 6 bases and J 6 bases; nucleotides not matched to a gene: 7.